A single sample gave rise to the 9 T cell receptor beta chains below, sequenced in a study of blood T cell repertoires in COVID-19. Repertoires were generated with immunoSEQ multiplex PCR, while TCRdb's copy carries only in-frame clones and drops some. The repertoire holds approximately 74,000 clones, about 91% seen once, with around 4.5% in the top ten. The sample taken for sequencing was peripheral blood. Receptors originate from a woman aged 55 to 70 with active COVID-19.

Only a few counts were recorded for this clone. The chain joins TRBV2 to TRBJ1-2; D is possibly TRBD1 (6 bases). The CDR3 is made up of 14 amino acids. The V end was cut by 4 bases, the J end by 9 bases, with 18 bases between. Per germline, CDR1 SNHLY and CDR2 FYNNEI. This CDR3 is CASSVLLGALSYTF. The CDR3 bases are TGTGCCAGCAGTGTTCTTCTGGGGGCGCTGAGCTACACCTTC.

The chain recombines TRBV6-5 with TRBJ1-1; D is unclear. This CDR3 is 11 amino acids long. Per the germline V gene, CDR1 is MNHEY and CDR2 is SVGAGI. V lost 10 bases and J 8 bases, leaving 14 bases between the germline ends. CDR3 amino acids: CATTRNFEAFF. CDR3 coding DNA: TGTGCCACTACGCGGAATTTCGAAGCTTTCTTT.

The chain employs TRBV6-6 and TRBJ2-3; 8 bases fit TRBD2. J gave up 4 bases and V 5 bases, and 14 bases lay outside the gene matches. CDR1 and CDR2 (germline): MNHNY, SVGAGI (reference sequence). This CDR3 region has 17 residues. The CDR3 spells CASSRGGLKWESDTQYF. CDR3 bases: TGTGCCAGCAGTCGGGGGGGTCTGAAGTGGGAGTCAGATACGCAGTATTTT.

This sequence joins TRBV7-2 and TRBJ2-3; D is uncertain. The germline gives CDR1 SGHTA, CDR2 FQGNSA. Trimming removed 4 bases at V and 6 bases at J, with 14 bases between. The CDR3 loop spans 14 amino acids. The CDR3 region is CASSSFGQQDTQYF. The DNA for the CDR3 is TGTGCCAGCAGCTCCTTTGGTCAACAGGATACGCAGTATTTT.

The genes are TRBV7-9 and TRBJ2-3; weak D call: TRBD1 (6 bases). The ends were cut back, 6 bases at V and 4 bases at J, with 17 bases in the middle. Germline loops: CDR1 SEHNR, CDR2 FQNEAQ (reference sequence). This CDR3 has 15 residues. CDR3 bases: TGTGCCAGCAGTCCTGGGGGCAGGAGCGCAGATACGCAGTATTTT. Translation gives CASSPGGRSADTQYF.

In nucleotides, the CDR3 is TGTGCCAGCAGGGGGGACAGCAATAATTCACCCCTCCACTTT. Translating it yields CASRGDSNNSPLHF. The chain uses TRBV6-5 and TRBJ1-6, with 7 nucleotides matching TRBD1. V lost 6 bases, J lost 5 bases, and 4 bases stayed unmatched. Per the germline V gene, CDR1 is MNHEY and CDR2 is SVGAGI. The CDR3 totals 14 residues.

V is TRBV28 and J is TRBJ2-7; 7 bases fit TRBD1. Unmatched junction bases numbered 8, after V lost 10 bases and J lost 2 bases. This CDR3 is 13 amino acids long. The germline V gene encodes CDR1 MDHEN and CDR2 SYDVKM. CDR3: CATSDRSPYEQYF. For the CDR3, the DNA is TGTGCCACCTCGGACAGGTCCCCCTACGAGCAGTACTTC.

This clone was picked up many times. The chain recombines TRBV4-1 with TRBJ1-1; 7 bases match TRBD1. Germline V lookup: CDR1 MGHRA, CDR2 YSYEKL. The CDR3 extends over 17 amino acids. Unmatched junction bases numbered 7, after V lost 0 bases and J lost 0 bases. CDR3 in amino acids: CASSQDRDSQLNTEAFF. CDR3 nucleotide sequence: TGCGCCAGCAGCCAAGACCGGGACAGCCAATTGAACACTGAAGCTTTCTTT.

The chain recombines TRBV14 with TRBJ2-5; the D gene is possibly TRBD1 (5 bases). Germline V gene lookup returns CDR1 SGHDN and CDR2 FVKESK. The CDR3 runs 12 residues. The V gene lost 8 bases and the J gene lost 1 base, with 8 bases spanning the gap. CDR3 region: CASRRVQETQYF. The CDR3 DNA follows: TGTGCCAGCCGCAGGGTCCAAGAGACCCAGTACTTC.